This record concerns one TCR beta chain sequence. This clonotype was detected a few times. It lacks a known antigen. Per-base qualities were not stored, and no clone one base away is much larger. Ophthalmopathy patients had moderately to severely active disease, with a Clinical Activity Score of 3 or more, a NOSPECS grade of 4 or more, and a disease duration of less than 3 months. Any patient with an uncontrolled infection, another autoimmune disease, pregnancy or lactation was excluded. Diagnoses were based on clinical symptoms, serum thyroxine and TRAb, thyroid ultrasound and orbital computed tomography. PBMCs were isolated from about 9.1 ml of fresh peripheral blood by Ficoll-Paque density gradient centrifugation. Trizol reagent was used to extract total RNA, and RNA quality was then checked on an Agilent 2100 Bioanalyzer. This sample was taken from a study of T cells in Graves' hyperthyroidism and ophthalmopathy (dated by TCRdb to between 2018 and 2021). Broadly, across the study: Peripheral blood samples were taken at initial diagnosis, before any treatment was given. After sampling, hyperthyroidism patients received methimazole starting at 30 mg daily, and ophthalmopathy patients received high-dose intravenous methylprednisolone. In addition, the study compared T-cell repertoires in thyroid tissue and in blood from over 5 Graves' hyperthyroidism patients. Whether ophthalmopathy could be predicted prospectively was tested in an independent validation cohort made up of under 20 hyperthyroidism patients plus 17 patients who later progressed to ophthalmopathy. The paper describes TCR Vbeta CDR3 sequencing of fewer than 150 peripheral blood samples, made up of 43 ophthalmopathy patients, more than 70 hyperthyroidism patients and 17 progressor patients. TCR V-J signatures able to tell the groups apart were searched for in a discovery cohort of 90 to 100 patients, of whom more than 40 had Graves' ophthalmopathy and about 60 had stable Graves' hyperthyroidism. The 75 to 100 discovery patients were divided at random into training and test sets in a 7:3 ratio.

TCR beta CDR3 regions were amplified from RNA transcripts. The TCR CDR3 was subjected to a first round of RT-PCR using the HTBI primer set and the Qiagen OneStep RT-PCR kit. The libraries were constructed in a second round of multiplex PCR and then size-selected and purified. Libraries were sequenced paired-end with 100 bp reads on an Illumina HiSeq2000. As for how the authors treated the data: SOAPnuke was used to process the raw data, removing reads that contained adapters or uncalled bases, had a mean Phred below 15, or lacked an exact match to the constant primer or identifier. High-quality paired reads were merged using COPE v1.2.5, and each unique nucleotide sequence was defined as a clonotype. Clonotypes were aligned to IMGT TRBV, TRBD and TRBJ reference segments using MiTCR v1.1. The analysis included only V-J combinations with a frequency above 0.0001, which together covered more than 98% of the repertoires. The TCS score was defined as the ratio of F50 (clonal expansion) to E x V (chaos), calculated using BLOSUM62-based TCRdist between CDR3 peptides within each V-J. Welch's t-statistics and random forest reduced fewer than 550 V-J features to fewer than 15, which were used in a naive Bayes classifier (R e1071). Using fastp trimming at Q25 and MiXCR clonotype assembly, TCRdb reanalyzed the public sequencing data and kept in-frame beta chains. Every entry covers one CDR3 protein and lists the most common genes and DNA from its rows. Here the V and J calls rest on TCRdb's processing, not on the authors' analysis. The sample table holds approximately 430,000 distinct CDR3 sequences, of which roughly 14% were seen once. The ten largest make up about 13% of the sample.

What the study reported, not specific to this receptor: In validation, the model predicted progression to ophthalmopathy with about 71% sensitivity and less than 75% specificity, a median of approximately 6.5 months before onset. Most expanded thyroid clonotypes (frequency above 0.001) were also found in blood, which suggests that blood repertoires may mirror thyroid immune responses. Ophthalmopathy was separated from stable hyperthyroidism by a 13 V-J signature model, with approximately 86% sensitivity and just over 81% specificity obtained in cross-validation and 80%/75% obtained in testing. No statistical method was used to fix the sample size in advance, and group allocation was not hidden from the investigators.

The CDR3 numbers 15 residues from cysteine through phenylalanine. Only CDR3 DNA is held: 45 bases, read in frame from base 1. A distance of 15 bases separates the germline ends of V and J, which lose 4 bases and 4 bases respectively. CDR1 and CDR2 are drawn from the germline V gene: MGHRA, YSYEKL. Sequenced input: blood. Here the chain combines TRBV4-1 and TRBJ2-3, with the D gene not confidently named. The TCR comes from a man aged 18-30 years with Graves' ophthalmopathy. The CDR3 reads CASSPRTQNPDTQYF. The base sequence is TGCGCCAGCAGCCCTAGGACCCAAAACCCAGATACGCAGTATTTT.